The present T cell receptor beta chain was sequenced within a study of blood T cell repertoires in COVID-19. As for the study in general: Whether acute or convalescent, the COVID-19 samples came from the United States, Italy and Spain.

J lost 10 bases, V lost 4 bases, and 8 bases had no gene match. Per the germline V gene, CDR1 is SGHRS and CDR2 is YFSETQ. CDR3 length equals 14 residues. Some clones are missing from TCRdb's copy, which holds only in-frame ones; the method was immunoSEQ multiplex PCR. The sample gives about 260,000 clones, about 88% of which show up once; 1.5% to 2% is in the top ten. The receptor comes from a man younger than 45 with active or convalescent COVID-19. J is TRBJ1-1 and V is TRBV5-1; TRBD1 aligns across 12 bases. The sample consisted of peripheral blood. The CDR3, as DNA: TGCGCCAGCAGCGGGACAGGGGGCGGAGTTGGAGCTTTCTTT. It codes for CASSGTGGGVGAFF. Combining the CDR3 with reference TRBV5-1 and TRBJ1-1 gives the whole variable domain KAGVTQTPRYLIKTRGQQVTLSCSPISGHRSVSWYQQTPGQGLQFLFEYFSETQRNKGNFPGRFSGRQFSNSRSEMNVSTLELGDSALYLCASSGTGGGVGAFFGQGTRLTVV.